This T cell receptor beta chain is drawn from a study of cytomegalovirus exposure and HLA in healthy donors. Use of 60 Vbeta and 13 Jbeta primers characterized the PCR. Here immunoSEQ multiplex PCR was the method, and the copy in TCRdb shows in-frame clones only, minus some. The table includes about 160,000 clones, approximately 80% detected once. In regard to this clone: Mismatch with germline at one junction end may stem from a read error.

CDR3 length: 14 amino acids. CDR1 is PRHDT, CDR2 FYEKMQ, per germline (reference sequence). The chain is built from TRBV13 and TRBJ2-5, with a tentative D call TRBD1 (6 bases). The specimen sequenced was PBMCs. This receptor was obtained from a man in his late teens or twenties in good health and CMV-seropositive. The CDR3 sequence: CASSIGQYQETQYF. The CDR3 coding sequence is TGTGCCAGCAGCATAGGACAGTACCAAGAGACCCAGTACTTC. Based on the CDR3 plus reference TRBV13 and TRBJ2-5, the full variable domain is AAGVIQSPRHLIKEKRETATLKCYPIPRHDTVYWYQQGPGQDPQFLISFYEKMQSDKGSIPDRFSAQQFSDYHSELNMSSLELGDSALYFCASSIGQYQETQYFGPGTRLLVL.